These T cell receptor beta chains were read from a single sample in a study of T cells in Graves' hyperthyroidism and ophthalmopathy. TCRdb re-derived calls from the multiplex PCR reads in MiXCR, one entry per CDR3 protein. The sample consists of 450,000 to 600,000 distinct CDR3 sequences, roughly 21% of them appearing once. Material for sequencing was blood. These receptor sequences come from a middle-aged man with Graves' ophthalmopathy. Each CDR3 is given with its conserved first and last residue. Each record gives: V gene, clone size, CDR3 length, J gene, CDR3 protein. For some rows the clone size is stated as once, few or many, or as a class when expanded; others skip it.

V gene: TRBV28
clone size: many
CDR3 length: 16
J gene: TRBJ2-4
CDR3 protein: CASSPPSSGAKNIQYF

V gene: TRBV6-1
clone size: many
CDR3 length: 13
J gene: TRBJ1-5
CDR3 protein: CASSRTPNQPQHF

V gene: TRBV30
clone size: many
CDR3 length: 16
J gene: TRBJ2-3
CDR3 protein: CAWSVLGRGSTDTQYF

V gene: TRBV30
clone size: many
CDR3 length: 16
J gene: TRBJ2-1
CDR3 protein: CAWSVLAGGYYNEQFF

V gene: TRBV6-2/TRBV6-3
clone size: .
CDR3 length: 15
J gene: TRBJ2-7
CDR3 protein: CASSYSRRRTYEQYF

V gene: TRBV11-2
clone size: many
CDR3 length: 15
J gene: TRBJ2-2
CDR3 protein: CASSLSGRHTGELFF

V gene: TRBV7-2
clone size: few
CDR3 length: 14
J gene: TRBJ1-4
CDR3 protein: CASSLSTPYEKLFF

V gene: TRBV9
clone size: .
CDR3 length: 16
J gene: TRBJ1-3
CDR3 protein: CASSVAGSSSGNTIYF

V gene: TRBV20-1
clone size: many
CDR3 length: 13
J gene: TRBJ2-3
CDR3 protein: CTPLQLAADTQYF

V gene: TRBV7-8
clone size: many
CDR3 length: 16
J gene: TRBJ2-5
CDR3 protein: CASSFNARTGRETQYF

V gene: TRBV28
clone size: .
CDR3 length: 13
J gene: TRBJ1-2
CDR3 protein: CASSLAGVKGYTF

V gene: TRBV20-1
clone size: .
CDR3 length: 12
J gene: TRBJ2-3
CDR3 protein: CSAIGATDTQYF

V gene: TRBV19
clone size: .
CDR3 length: 11
J gene: TRBJ1-5
CDR3 protein: CAVGGNQPQHF

V gene: TRBV27
clone size: .
CDR3 length: 15
J gene: TRBJ1-5
CDR3 protein: CASRIMGRNDQPQHF

V gene: TRBV6-2/TRBV6-3
clone size: .
CDR3 length: 13
J gene: TRBJ2-5
CDR3 protein: CASRTGNQETQYF

V gene: TRBV20-1
clone size: .
CDR3 length: 14
J gene: TRBJ2-1
CDR3 protein: CSARGAGAYNEQFF

V gene: TRBV28
clone size: .
CDR3 length: 17
J gene: TRBJ2-1
CDR3 protein: CASSLGPSGGPYNEQFF

V gene: TRBV30
clone size: .
CDR3 length: 15
J gene: TRBJ2-5
CDR3 protein: CAWSVADRPQETQYF

V gene: TRBV4-3
clone size: .
CDR3 length: 14
J gene: TRBJ1-1
CDR3 protein: CASSLAGGFTEAFF

V gene: TRBV28
clone size: .
CDR3 length: 14
J gene: TRBJ1-5
CDR3 protein: CASSFQIGNQPQHF

V gene: TRBV5-1
clone size: few
CDR3 length: 14
J gene: TRBJ2-6
CDR3 protein: CASSFGFGANVLTF

V gene: TRBV11-2
clone size: many
CDR3 length: 15
J gene: TRBJ2-1
CDR3 protein: CANSLGQGLDNEQFF

V gene: TRBV7-9
clone size: few
CDR3 length: 14
J gene: TRBJ2-7
CDR3 protein: CASSPLGTGYEQYF

V gene: TRBV12-3/TRBV12-4
clone size: .
CDR3 length: 12
J gene: TRBJ1-4
CDR3 protein: CASRAGTQKLFF

V gene: TRBV20-1
clone size: few
CDR3 length: 16
J gene: TRBJ2-7
CDR3 protein: CSAKTSLAGMTYEQYF

V gene: TRBV20-1
clone size: .
CDR3 length: 15
J gene: TRBJ2-3
CDR3 protein: CSANSPGGRTDTQYF

V gene: TRBV20-1
clone size: few
CDR3 length: 12
J gene: TRBJ1-2
CDR3 protein: CSARAGPNGYTF

V gene: TRBV6-5
clone size: few
CDR3 length: 15
J gene: TRBJ2-2
CDR3 protein: CASSYSVSYTGELFF

V gene: TRBV5-1
clone size: many
CDR3 length: 13
J gene: TRBJ2-7
CDR3 protein: CASSSSVGFEQYF

V gene: TRBV27
clone size: many
CDR3 length: 13
J gene: TRBJ2-7
CDR3 protein: CASSLKTGQEQYF

V gene: TRBV6-1
clone size: few
CDR3 length: 15
J gene: TRBJ2-1
CDR3 protein: CASSPRQAAYNEQFF

V gene: TRBV20-1
clone size: many
CDR3 length: 16
J gene: TRBJ2-3
CDR3 protein: CSAPEGAGGLEDTQYF

V gene: TRBV29-1
clone size: .
CDR3 length: 14
J gene: TRBJ1-1
CDR3 protein: CSVEYNRVNTEAFF

V gene: TRBV6-2/TRBV6-3
clone size: .
CDR3 length: 13
J gene: TRBJ2-5
CDR3 protein: CASRLGLPETQYF

V gene: TRBV7-2
clone size: .
CDR3 length: 14
J gene: TRBJ2-7
CDR3 protein: CASSLPGQYYEQYF

V gene: TRBV3-1
clone size: .
CDR3 length: 14
J gene: TRBJ2-1
CDR3 protein: CASSQDRARDEQFF

V gene: TRBV7-9
clone size: .
CDR3 length: 13
J gene: .
CDR3 protein: CASSLGQSYEQFF

V gene: TRBV5-6
clone size: few
CDR3 length: 17
J gene: TRBJ2-3
CDR3 protein: CASRRFQRNTITDTQYF

V gene: TRBV5-6
clone size: .
CDR3 length: 11
J gene: TRBJ2-1
CDR3 protein: CASSAGNEQFF

V gene: TRBV28
clone size: few
CDR3 length: 15
J gene: TRBJ2-5
CDR3 protein: CASSSIGRGQETQYF

V gene: TRBV10-3
clone size: .
CDR3 length: 13
J gene: TRBJ2-5
CDR3 protein: CAIKGLVQETQYF

V gene: TRBV7-3
clone size: once
CDR3 length: 15
J gene: TRBJ2-7
CDR3 protein: CASSSWTRTTYEQYF

V gene: TRBV12-3/TRBV12-4
clone size: .
CDR3 length: 16
J gene: TRBJ2-1
CDR3 protein: CASSPPPGGVHNEQFF

V gene: TRBV6-1
clone size: few
CDR3 length: 13
J gene: TRBJ2-3
CDR3 protein: CASPFRSTDTQYF

V gene: TRBV28
clone size: many
CDR3 length: 17
J gene: TRBJ1-1
CDR3 protein: CASSSAFRVPQNTEAFF

V gene: TRBV7-2
clone size: many
CDR3 length: 16
J gene: TRBJ2-3
CDR3 protein: CASSPGLAGFGDTQYF

V gene: TRBV18
clone size: .
CDR3 length: 16
J gene: TRBJ1-3
CDR3 protein: CASSPLDGSSGNTIYF

V gene: TRBV27
clone size: few
CDR3 length: 13
J gene: TRBJ1-2
CDR3 protein: CASSGTGGSGYTF

V gene: TRBV2
clone size: many
CDR3 length: 15
J gene: TRBJ2-5
CDR3 protein: CASSDGAGGMETQYF

V gene: TRBV27
clone size: .
CDR3 length: 12
J gene: TRBJ2-1
CDR3 protein: CASSLTNREQFF

V gene: TRBV7-8
clone size: many
CDR3 length: 14
J gene: TRBJ1-1
CDR3 protein: CASSLYELNTEAFF

V gene: TRBV7-9
clone size: .
CDR3 length: 13
J gene: TRBJ1-2
CDR3 protein: CASSLDRVSGYTF

V gene: TRBV7-9
clone size: .
CDR3 length: 15
J gene: TRBJ1-1
CDR3 protein: CASIPRGRINTEAFF

V gene: TRBV12-3/TRBV12-4
clone size: many
CDR3 length: 16
J gene: TRBJ2-5
CDR3 protein: CASSFSAGLGQETQYF

V gene: TRBV9
clone size: few
CDR3 length: 16
J gene: TRBJ2-3
CDR3 protein: CASSEEAGYETDTQYF